The clone carrying this T cell receptor (beta chain) was recorded a few times. CDR1 and CDR2 (germline): MNHNY, SVGAGI (reference sequence). This CDR3 comprises 12 residues. V lost 6 bases and J 4 bases, leaving 8 bases between the germline ends. A second PCR, run for about 7 to 12 cycles, used a sample-barcoded 5' primer plus a J-beta primer mix. TCRdb ran MiXCR on the 5' RACE reads and lists one entry per CDR3 protein. The sample holds about 670,000 distinct CDR3 sequences, less than 45% seen once. These data come from a study of blood T cells in healthy people across ages. The sequence came from a man of 80 years or more in good health. The rearrangement joins TRBV6-6 to TRBJ2-3; D gene unclear. Material for sequencing was blood. CDR3 sequence: CASRYSPDTQYF. Written as DNA, the CDR3 is TGTGCCAGCAGATACAGCCCAGATACGCAGTATTTT.